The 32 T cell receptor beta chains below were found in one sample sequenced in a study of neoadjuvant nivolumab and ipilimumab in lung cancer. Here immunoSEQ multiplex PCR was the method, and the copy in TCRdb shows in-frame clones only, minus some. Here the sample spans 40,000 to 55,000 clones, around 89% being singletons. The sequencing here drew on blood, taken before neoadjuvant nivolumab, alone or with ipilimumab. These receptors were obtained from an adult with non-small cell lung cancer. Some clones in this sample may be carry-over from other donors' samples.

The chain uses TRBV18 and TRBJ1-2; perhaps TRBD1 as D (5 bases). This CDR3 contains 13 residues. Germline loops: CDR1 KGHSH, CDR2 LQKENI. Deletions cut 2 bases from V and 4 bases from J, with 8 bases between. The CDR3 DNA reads TGTGCCAGCTCACCAGAAGGGGCCTATGGCTACACCTTC. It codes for CASSPEGAYGYTF.

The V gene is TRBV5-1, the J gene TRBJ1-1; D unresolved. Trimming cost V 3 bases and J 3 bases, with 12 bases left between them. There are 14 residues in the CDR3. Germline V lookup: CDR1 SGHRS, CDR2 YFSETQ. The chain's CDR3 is CASSSAGGHTEAFF. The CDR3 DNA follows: TGCGCCAGCAGCTCGGCGGGAGGGCACACTGAAGCTTTCTTT.

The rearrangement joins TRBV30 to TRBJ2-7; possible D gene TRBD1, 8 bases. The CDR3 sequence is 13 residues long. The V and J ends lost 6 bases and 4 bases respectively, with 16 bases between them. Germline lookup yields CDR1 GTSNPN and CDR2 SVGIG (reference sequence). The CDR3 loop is CACLQGGSYEQYF. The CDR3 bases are TGTGCCTGCTTACAGGGGGGGTCGTACGAGCAGTACTTC.

CDR3 sequence: CSARHRVEQYF. CDR3 sequence (DNA): TGCAGTGCTAGGCATAGGGTTGAGCAGTACTTC. This rearrangement joins TRBV20-1 to TRBJ2-7; D uncertain. This CDR3 is 11 amino acids long. The V end lost 3 bases, the J end lost 7 bases, and 10 bases lay between the germline ends. CDR1 DFQATT and CDR2 SNEGSKA come from the germline V gene (reference sequence).

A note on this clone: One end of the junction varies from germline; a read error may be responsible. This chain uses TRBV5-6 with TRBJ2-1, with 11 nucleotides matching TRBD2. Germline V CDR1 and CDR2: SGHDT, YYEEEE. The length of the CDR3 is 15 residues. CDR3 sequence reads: CASRLASGGYNEQFF. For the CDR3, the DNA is TGTGCCAGCAGGTTGGCTAGCGGGGGGTACAATGAGCAGTTCTTC. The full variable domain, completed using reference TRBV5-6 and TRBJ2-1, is DAGVTQSPTHLIKTRGQQVTLRCSPKSGHDTVSWYQQALGQGPQFIFQYYEEEERQRGNFPDRFSGHQFPNYSSELNVNALLLGDSALYLCASRLASGGYNEQFFGPGTRLTVL.

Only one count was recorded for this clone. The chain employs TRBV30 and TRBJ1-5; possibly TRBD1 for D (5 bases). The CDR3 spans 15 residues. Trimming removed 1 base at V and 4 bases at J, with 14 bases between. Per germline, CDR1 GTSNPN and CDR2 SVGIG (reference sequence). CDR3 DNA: TGTGCCTGGAGTGCCGGGGACTATCTTAATCAGCCCCAGCATTTT. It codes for CAWSAGDYLNQPQHF.

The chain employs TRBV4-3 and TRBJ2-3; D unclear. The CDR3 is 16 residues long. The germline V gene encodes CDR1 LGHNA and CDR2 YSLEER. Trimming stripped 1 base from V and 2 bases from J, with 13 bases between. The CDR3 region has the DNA TGCGCCAGCAGCCAAGGTGGCGTAACGTACACAGATACGCAGTATTTT. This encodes CASSQGGVTYTDTQYF.

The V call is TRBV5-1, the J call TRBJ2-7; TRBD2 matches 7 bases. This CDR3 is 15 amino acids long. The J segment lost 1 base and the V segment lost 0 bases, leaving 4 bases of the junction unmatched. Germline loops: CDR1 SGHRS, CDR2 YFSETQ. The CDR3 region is CASSLEAGLSYEQYF. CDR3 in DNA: TGCGCCAGCAGCTTGGAAGCGGGGTTATCCTACGAGCAGTACTTC.

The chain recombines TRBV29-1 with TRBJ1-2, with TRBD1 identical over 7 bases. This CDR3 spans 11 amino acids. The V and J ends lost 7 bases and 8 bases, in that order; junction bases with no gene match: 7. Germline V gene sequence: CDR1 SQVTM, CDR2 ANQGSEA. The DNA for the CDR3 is TGCAGCGACTACAGGGGCGACGGCTACACCTTC. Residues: CSDYRGDGYTF. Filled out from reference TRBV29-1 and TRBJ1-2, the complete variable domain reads SAVISQKPSRDICQRGTSLTIQCQVDSQVTMMFWYRQQPGQSLTLIATANQGSEATYESGFVIDKFPISRPNLTFSTLTVSNMSPEDSSIYLCSDYRGDGYTFGSGTRLTVV.

The CDR3 bases are TGTGCCATCAACCCCGGGACTAGCACCTACGAGCAGTACTTC. It yields the protein CAINPGTSTYEQYF. The genes are TRBV10-3 and TRBJ2-7; TRBD2 matches at 9 bases. The CDR3 loop spans 14 amino acids. CDR1 and CDR2 (germline): ENHRY, SYGVKD. V dropped 7 bases and J dropped 2; count of bases not matched to a gene: 6.

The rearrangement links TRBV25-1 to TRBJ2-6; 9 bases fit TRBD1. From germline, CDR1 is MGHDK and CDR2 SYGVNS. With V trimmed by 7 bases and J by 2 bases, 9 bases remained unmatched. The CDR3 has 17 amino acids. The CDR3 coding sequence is TGTGCCAGCACGAGCGGACAGGGGAGGACTGGGGCCAACGTCCTGACTTTC. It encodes CASTSGQGRTGANVLTF.

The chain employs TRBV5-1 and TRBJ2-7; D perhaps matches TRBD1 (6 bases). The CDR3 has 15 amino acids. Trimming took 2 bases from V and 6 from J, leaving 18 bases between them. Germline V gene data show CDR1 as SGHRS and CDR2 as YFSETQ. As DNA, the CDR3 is TGCGCCAGCAGCTTACAGGGCGCCGGTGGTCGCGAGCAGTACTTC. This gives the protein CASSLQGAGGREQYF.

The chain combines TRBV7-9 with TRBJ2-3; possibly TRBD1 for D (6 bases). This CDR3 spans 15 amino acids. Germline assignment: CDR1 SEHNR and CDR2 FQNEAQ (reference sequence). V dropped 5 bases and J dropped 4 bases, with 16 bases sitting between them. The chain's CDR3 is CASSPPRGSSDTQYF. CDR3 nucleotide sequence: TGTGCCAGCAGCCCCCCCAGGGGAAGTTCAGATACGCAGTATTTT.

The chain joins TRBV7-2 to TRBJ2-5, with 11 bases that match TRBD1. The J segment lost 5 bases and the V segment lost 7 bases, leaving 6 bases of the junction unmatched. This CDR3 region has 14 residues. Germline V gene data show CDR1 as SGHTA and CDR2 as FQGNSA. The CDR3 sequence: CASTKDRGHETQYF. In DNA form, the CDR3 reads TGTGCCAGCACCAAGGACAGGGGGCATGAGACCCAGTACTTC.

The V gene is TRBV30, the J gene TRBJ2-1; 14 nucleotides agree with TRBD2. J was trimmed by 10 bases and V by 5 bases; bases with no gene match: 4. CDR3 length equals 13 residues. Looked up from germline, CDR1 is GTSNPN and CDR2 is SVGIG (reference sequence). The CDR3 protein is CAWSGLAGVEQFF. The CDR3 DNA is TGTGCCTGGTCGGGACTAGCGGGAGTGGAGCAGTTCTTC.

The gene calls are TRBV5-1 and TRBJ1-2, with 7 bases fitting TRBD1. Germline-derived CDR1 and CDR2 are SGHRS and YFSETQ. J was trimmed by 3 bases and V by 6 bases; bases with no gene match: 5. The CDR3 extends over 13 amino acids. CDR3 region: CASKDGTDYGYTF. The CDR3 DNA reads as TGCGCCAGCAAGGACGGGACAGACTATGGCTACACCTTC.

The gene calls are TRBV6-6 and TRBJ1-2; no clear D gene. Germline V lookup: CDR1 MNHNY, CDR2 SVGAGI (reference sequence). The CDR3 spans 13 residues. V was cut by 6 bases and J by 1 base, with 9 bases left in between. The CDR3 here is CASSPEGNYGYTF. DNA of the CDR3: TGTGCCAGCAGCCCCGAAGGTAACTATGGCTACACCTTC.

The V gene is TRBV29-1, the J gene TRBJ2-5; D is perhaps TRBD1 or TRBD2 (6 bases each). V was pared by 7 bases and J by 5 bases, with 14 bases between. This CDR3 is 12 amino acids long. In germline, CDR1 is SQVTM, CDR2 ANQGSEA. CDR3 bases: TGCAGCGCCTCGGGGGCCGGCGAGACCCAGTACTTC. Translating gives CSASGAGETQYF.

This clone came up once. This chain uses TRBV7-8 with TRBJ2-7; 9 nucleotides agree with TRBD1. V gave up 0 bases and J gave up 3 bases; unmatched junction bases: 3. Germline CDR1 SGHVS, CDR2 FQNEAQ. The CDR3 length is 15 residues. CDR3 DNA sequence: TGTGCCAGCAGCTTAGCGAGGACAGGGGTCTACGAGCAGTACTTC. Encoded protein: CASSLARTGVYEQYF.

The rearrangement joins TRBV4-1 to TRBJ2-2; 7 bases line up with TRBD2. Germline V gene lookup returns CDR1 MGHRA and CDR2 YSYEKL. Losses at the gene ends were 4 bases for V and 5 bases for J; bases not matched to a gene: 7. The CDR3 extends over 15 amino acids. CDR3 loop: CASSPRDYLTGELFF. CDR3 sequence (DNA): TGCGCCAGCAGCCCCCGGGACTACTTAACCGGGGAGCTGTTTTTT.

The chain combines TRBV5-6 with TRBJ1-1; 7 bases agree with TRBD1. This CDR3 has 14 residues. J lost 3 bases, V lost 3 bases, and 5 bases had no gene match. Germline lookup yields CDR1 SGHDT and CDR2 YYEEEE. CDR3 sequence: CASSSRTGHTEAFF. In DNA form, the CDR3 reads TGTGCCAGCAGCTCCCGGACAGGACACACTGAAGCTTTCTTT. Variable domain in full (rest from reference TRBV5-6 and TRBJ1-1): DAGVTQSPTHLIKTRGQQVTLRCSPKSGHDTVSWYQQALGQGPQFIFQYYEEEERQRGNFPDRFSGHQFPNYSSELNVNALLLGDSALYLCASSSRTGHTEAFFGQGTRLTVV.

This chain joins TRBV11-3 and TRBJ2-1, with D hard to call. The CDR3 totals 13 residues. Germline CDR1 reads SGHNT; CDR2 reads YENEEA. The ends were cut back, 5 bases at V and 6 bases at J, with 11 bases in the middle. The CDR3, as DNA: TGTGCCAGCAGCAGAACTCGGATCAATGAGCAGTTCTTC. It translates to CASSRTRINEQFF.

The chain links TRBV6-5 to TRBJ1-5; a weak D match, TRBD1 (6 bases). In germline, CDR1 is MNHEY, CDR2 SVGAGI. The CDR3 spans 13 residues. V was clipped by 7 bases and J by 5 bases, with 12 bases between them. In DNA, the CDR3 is TGTGCCAGCAAGCAGGGGAGGGATCAGCCCCAGCATTTT. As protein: CASKQGRDQPQHF.

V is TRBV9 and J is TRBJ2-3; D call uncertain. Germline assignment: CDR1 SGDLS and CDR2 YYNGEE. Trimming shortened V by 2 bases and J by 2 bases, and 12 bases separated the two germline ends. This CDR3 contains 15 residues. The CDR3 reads CASSVDPVHTDTQYF. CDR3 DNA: TGTGCCAGCAGCGTGGACCCAGTCCACACAGATACGCAGTATTTT.

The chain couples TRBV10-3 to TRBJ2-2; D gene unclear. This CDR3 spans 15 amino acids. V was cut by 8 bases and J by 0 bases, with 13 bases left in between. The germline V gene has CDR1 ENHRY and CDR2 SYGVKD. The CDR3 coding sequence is TGTGCCATCGGGCCCCAAGTTGCGAACACCGGGGAGCTGTTTTTT. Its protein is CAIGPQVANTGELFF.

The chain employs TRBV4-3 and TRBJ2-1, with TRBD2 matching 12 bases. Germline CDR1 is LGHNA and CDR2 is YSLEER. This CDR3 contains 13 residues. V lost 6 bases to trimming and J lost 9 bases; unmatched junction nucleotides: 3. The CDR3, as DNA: TGCGCCAGCAGGACTAGCGGGAGTTTTGAGCAGTTCTTC. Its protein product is CASRTSGSFEQFF.

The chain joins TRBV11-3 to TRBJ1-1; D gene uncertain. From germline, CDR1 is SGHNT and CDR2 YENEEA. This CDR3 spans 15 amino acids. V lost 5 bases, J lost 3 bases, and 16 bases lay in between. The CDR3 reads CASSPEGGKHTEAFF. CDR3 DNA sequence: TGTGCCAGCAGCCCGGAGGGCGGGAAACACACTGAAGCTTTCTTT.

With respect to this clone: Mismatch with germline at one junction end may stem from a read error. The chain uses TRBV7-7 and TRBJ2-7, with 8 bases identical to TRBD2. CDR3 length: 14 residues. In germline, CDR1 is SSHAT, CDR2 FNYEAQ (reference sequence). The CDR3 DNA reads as TGTGCTAGCAGCCCGTCTAGCGGGTCCTACGAGCAGTACTTC. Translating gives CASSPSSGSYEQYF.

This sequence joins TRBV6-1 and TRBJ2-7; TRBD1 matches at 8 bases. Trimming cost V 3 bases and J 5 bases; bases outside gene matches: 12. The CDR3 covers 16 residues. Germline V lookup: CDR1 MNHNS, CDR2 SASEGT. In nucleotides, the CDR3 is TGTGCCAGCAGTGACCTATCCAGACAGGGGAAGAACGAGCAGTACTTC. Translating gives CASSDLSRQGKNEQYF.

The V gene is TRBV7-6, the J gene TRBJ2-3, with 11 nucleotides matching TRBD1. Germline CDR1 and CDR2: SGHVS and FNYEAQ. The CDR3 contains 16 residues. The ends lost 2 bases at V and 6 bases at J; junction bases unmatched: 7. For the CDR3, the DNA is TGTGCCAGCAGCTTATCCCTCGGACAGGGGGCCGATACGCAGTATTTT. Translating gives CASSLSLGQGADTQYF.

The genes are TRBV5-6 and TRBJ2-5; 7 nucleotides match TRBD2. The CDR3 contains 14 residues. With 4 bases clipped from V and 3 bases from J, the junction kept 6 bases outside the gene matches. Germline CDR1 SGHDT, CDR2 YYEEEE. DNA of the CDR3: TGTGCCAGCAGCCCCCGAGGGAGGGAAGAGACCCAGTACTTC. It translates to CASSPRGREETQYF.

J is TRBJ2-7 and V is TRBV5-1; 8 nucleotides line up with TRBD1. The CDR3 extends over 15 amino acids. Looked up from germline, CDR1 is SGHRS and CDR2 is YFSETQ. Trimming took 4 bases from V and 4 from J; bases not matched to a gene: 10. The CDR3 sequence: CASSRGQVRIYEQYF. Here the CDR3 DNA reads TGCGCCAGCAGCCGGGGACAGGTGAGAATTTACGAGCAGTACTTC.